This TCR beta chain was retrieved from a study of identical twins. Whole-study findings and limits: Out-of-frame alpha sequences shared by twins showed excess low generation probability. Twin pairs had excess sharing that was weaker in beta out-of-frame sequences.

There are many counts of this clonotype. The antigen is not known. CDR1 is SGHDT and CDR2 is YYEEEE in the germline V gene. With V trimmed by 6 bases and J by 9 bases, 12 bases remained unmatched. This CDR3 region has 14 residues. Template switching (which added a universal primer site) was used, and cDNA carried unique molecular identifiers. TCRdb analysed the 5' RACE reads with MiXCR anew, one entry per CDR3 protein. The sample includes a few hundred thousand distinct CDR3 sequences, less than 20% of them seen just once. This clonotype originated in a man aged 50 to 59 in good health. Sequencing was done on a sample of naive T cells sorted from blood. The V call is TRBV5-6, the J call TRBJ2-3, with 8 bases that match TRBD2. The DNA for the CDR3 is TGTGCCAGCACGTACTCGGGGGGGGCTTTGACGCAGTATTTT. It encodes CASTYSGGALTQYF.